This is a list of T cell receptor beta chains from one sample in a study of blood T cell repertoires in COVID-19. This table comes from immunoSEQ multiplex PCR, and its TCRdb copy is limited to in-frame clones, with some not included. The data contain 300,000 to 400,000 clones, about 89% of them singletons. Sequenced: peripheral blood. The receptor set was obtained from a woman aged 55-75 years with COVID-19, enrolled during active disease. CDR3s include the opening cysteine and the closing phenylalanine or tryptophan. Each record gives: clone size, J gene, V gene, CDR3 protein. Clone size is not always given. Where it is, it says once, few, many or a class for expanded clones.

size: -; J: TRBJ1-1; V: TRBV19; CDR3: CASSITYGTGGPGTEAFF
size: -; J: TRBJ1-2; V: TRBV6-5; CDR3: CASMSAYGYTF
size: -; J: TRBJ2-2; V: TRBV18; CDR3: CASSQQWNTGELFF
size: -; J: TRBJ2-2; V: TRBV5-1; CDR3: CASEQNTGELFF
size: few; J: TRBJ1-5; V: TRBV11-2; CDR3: CASSPSPGEEQPQHF
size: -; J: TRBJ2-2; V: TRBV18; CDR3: CASSPPVRANTGELFF
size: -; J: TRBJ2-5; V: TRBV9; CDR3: CASSVSPGQGETQYF
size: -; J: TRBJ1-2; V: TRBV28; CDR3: CASSLTSGGRGGYTF
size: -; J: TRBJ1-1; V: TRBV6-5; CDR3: CATERGGAVTEAFF
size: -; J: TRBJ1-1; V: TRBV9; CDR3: CASSVGGSDSEAFF
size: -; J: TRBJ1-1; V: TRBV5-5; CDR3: CASSNEQGGNTEAFF
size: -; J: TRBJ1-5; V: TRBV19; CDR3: CASTRGDRGQPQHF
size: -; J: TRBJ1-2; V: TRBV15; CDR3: CATSPDNRYGYTF
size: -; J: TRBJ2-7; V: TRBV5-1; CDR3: CASSPGQGAYEQYF
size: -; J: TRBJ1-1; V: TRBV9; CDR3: CASSPRTGNVNTEAFF
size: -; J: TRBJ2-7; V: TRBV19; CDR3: CASRPRDRVSGEQYF
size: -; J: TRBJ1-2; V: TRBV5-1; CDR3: CASSYSRDFYGYTF
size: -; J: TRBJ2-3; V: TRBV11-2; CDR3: CASSLDGGGTDTQYF
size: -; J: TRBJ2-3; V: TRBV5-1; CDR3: CASSSGHSGGTDTQYF
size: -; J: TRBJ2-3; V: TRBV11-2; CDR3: CASSSTNSPRTDTQYF
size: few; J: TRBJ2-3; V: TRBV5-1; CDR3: CASSLATQADTQYF
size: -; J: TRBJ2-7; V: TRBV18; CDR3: CASSPPGLYEQYF
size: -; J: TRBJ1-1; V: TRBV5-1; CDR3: CASSLGDSRAAEAFF
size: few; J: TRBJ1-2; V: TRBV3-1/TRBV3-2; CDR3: CASSPRWQGGHYGYTF
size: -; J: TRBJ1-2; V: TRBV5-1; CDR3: CASTTGTAVYGYTF
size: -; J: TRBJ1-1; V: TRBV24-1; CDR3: CATNSFRQSIYHTEAFF
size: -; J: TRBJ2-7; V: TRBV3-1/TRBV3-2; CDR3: CASSLGTIRSKSYEQYF
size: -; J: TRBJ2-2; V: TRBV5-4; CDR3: CASSAGEKNTGELFF